The clone carrying this TCR beta chain was found a few times. Its target is unknown. A read error may produce the germline difference seen at one junction end. This sample stems from a study of T-cell memory formation after mild COVID-19. MiXCR was run by TCRdb on the 5' RACE reads, yielding one entry per CDR3 protein. The sample consists of 250,000 to 300,000 distinct CDR3 sequences, 7% to 10% of them appearing once. This CDR3 has 15 residues. The germline V gene has CDR1 DFQATT and CDR2 SNEGSKA (reference sequence). Study-wide points: Balance between CD4 and CD8 was seen in clones contracting day 15 to 85, and a CD4+ lean was seen in later expanders. CD8+ contracting clones occupied EMRA, while CD4+ ones occupied mainly CM and EM.

What was sequenced was PBMCs or a T cell subset sorted from them (not recorded which). The TCR was taken from a man between 18 and 29 years old who had mild COVID-19 (a few samples of this study predate the infection). Cell type and time point are not known. V usage is TRBV20-1 and J usage is TRBJ1-4; 10 bases match TRBD1. In DNA form, the CDR3 reads TGCAGTGCTCCAGACAGGGGGCAACCAAGTGAAAAAATGTTTTTT. Protein: CSAPDRGQPSEKMFF.